The 21 T cell receptor beta chains listed next were all sequenced from one sample in a study of beta chain features in type 1 diabetes. Their cognate antigens are unknown. Study outcomes and limitations: When Type 1 diabetes patients were examined, their TCRB CDR3s proved moderately but significantly shorter in all four CD4+ subsets.

The whole isolated RNA underwent reverse transcription, so sequencing captured expressed TCRB transcripts. TCRdb keeps only in-frame clones here, not all; method: immunoSEQ multiplex PCR. The sample gives some 290,000 clones, more than 13% of which show up once; about 0.015% is in the top ten. The source material was naive CD4+ T cells from blood. The receptors here all came from a man aged 30 to 39 with type 1 diabetes.

This clone was seen more than once but under ten times. The chain combines TRBV7-9 with TRBJ2-1; D is uncertain. This CDR3 has 12 residues. V lost 1 base and J lost 10, with 8 bases in between. Germline lookup yields CDR1 SEHNR and CDR2 FQNEAQ (reference sequence). CDR3: CASSLESREQFF. CDR3 nucleotide sequence: TGTGCCAGCAGCTTAGAATCTAGGGAGCAGTTCTTC. Full variable domain (rest looked up from reference TRBV7-9 and TRBJ2-1): DTGVSQNPRHKITKRGQNVTFRCDPISEHNRLYWYRQTLGQGPEFLTYFQNEAQLEKSRLLSDRFSAERPKGSFSTLEIQRTEQGDSAMYLCASSLESREQFFGPGTRLTVL.

The chain carries TRBV7-6 and TRBJ2-1, with TRBD1 matching 7 bases. The CDR3 extends over 17 amino acids. From germline, CDR1 is SGHVS and CDR2 FNYEAQ. With V trimmed by 0 bases and J by 0 bases, 5 bases remained unmatched. The CDR3 is CASSLAHRGSSYNEQFF. For the CDR3, the DNA is TGTGCCAGCAGCTTAGCCCACAGGGGTTCCTCCTACAATGAGCAGTTCTTC.

The gene calls are TRBV5-1 and TRBJ2-1; 7 nucleotides agree with TRBD2. This CDR3 spans 16 amino acids. The V gene's germline CDR1 is SGHRS and CDR2 YFSETQ. The V and J ends lost 0 bases and 2 bases, in that order; junction bases with no gene match: 5. The CDR3 region is CASSLVAGVTYNEQFF. CDR3 bases: TGCGCCAGCAGCTTGGTGGCGGGAGTTACCTACAATGAGCAGTTCTTC.

The rearrangement joins TRBV20-1 to TRBJ1-1, with a weak D call TRBD1 (5 bases). The CDR3 has 10 amino acids. The germline V gene has CDR1 DFQATT and CDR2 SNEGSKA (reference sequence). As DNA, the CDR3 is TGCAGGAGTCCAGGGCCTGAAGCTTTCTTT. The encoded protein is CRSPGPEAFF.

This chain joins TRBV19 and TRBJ2-2; no reliable D call. Per the germline V gene, CDR1 is LNHDA and CDR2 is SQIVND (reference sequence). Trimming removed 8 bases at V and 1 base at J, with 5 bases between. This CDR3 region has 12 residues. CDR3 amino acids: CASGRNTGELFF. The CDR3 nucleotides are TGTGCCAGTGGGCGGAACACCGGGGAGCTGTTTTTT.

There are a few counts of this clone. The chain has TRBV11-2 and TRBJ2-3, with 10 bases matching TRBD2. This CDR3 comprises 17 residues. Trimming took 5 bases from V and 2 from J; bases not matched to a gene: 10. Germline V gives CDR1 SGHAT, CDR2 FQNNGV. The CDR3 is CASSKRVLAGVTDTQYF. The DNA of the CDR3 is TGTGCCAGCAGCAAAAGAGTGCTAGCGGGAGTCACAGATACGCAGTATTTT.

In DNA, the CDR3 is TGTGCCAGCAGCTTACTAGGGGCTCGTGACACTGAAGCTTTCTTT. This encodes CASSLLGARDTEAFF. V gene TRBV7-6 combines with J gene TRBJ1-1; D might be TRBD1 (5 bases). Germline V gene sequence: CDR1 SGHVS, CDR2 FNYEAQ. The CDR3 has 15 residues. V was pared by 2 bases and J by 3 bases, with 13 bases between.

This clone has a handful of counts. This rearrangement joins TRBV5-1 to TRBJ1-2, with 7 bases lining up with TRBD1. The CDR3 is 14 amino acids. Trimming cost V 4 bases and J 7 bases; bases outside gene matches: 10. CDR1 is SGHRS, CDR2 YFSETQ, per germline. This chain's CDR3 is CASSRDRQGGGYTF. CDR3 DNA: TGCGCCAGCAGCCGTGATAGACAGGGAGGTGGCTACACCTTC.

As DNA, the CDR3 is TGTGCCTGGAGTTGGTACAGAGAACAAGGCTACACCTTC. This translates into CAWSWYREQGYTF. The genes are TRBV30 and TRBJ1-2; no clear D. The CDR3 loop spans 13 amino acids. Germline V gene lookup returns CDR1 GTSNPN and CDR2 SVGIG (reference sequence). With 2 bases removed from V and 8 bases from J, the gap between germline ends came to 15 bases.

In its sample, this clone was seen a few times. This chain uses TRBV2 with TRBJ2-2; weak D call: TRBD1 (5 bases). Germline V gene data show CDR1 as SNHLY and CDR2 as FYNNEI. The CDR3 consists of 13 residues. V lost 4 bases and J 8 bases, leaving 11 bases between the germline ends. The CDR3 region is CASSGQPQGELFF. The CDR3 DNA follows: TGTGCCAGCAGTGGACAGCCCCAAGGGGAGCTGTTTTTT.

The chain carries TRBV25-1 and TRBJ2-2; 7 bases match TRBD1. The CDR3 covers 15 residues. The J segment lost 0 bases and the V segment lost 6 bases, leaving 4 bases of the junction unmatched. Germline CDR1 and CDR2: MGHDK and SYGVNS. In DNA, the CDR3 is TGTGCCAGCAGGGCCGGGACAGCGAACACCGGGGAGCTGTTTTTT. This codes for CASRAGTANTGELFF.

The J gene is TRBJ1-5, the V gene TRBV9; no clear D gene. Trimming took off 0 bases at V and 7 bases at J, with 8 bases between the two ends. The CDR3 is 13 amino acids. Looked up from germline, CDR1 is SGDLS and CDR2 is YYNGEE. CDR3 in amino acids: CASSVGGTQPQHF. The DNA of the CDR3 is TGTGCCAGCAGCGTAGGTGGCACCCAGCCCCAGCATTTT.

Concerning this clone itself: The identical CDR3 is also encoded by other nucleotide sequences in the sample. The CDR3 sequence is CASSYSYGYTF. In DNA form, the CDR3 reads TGTGCCAGCAGCTACAGTTATGGCTACACCTTC. The chain carries TRBV28 and TRBJ1-2, with D unresolved. The germline V gene encodes CDR1 MDHEN and CDR2 SYDVKM. The CDR3 sequence is 11 residues long. V was shortened by 6 bases and J by 5 bases, with 7 bases between the two germline ends.

The chain is built from TRBV29-1 and TRBJ1-4, with 8 bases lining up with TRBD1. This CDR3 has 12 residues. Germline V gives CDR1 SQVTM, CDR2 ANQGSEA. CDR3 region: CSGRTGSEKLFF. The CDR3 DNA reads as TGCAGTGGTCGGACAGGGAGTGAAAAACTGTTTTTT.

CDR3 nucleotide sequence: TGTGCCAGCAGCGTAGAGGGACTCGCCGGGGAGCTGTTTTTT. The encoded protein is CASSVEGLAGELFF. The chain joins TRBV9 to TRBJ2-2; a weak D match, TRBD2 (6 bases). This CDR3 region has 14 residues. V lost 0 bases, J lost 6 bases, and 9 bases lay in between. CDR1 and CDR2 from the germline V gene are SGDLS and YYNGEE.

The V call is TRBV5-1, the J call TRBJ2-1; TRBD2 matches at 7 bases. Germline CDR1 is SGHRS and CDR2 is YFSETQ. Losses at the gene ends were 0 bases for V and 3 bases for J; bases not matched to a gene: 3. CDR3 length: 15 residues. CDR3 in DNA: TGCGCCAGCAGCTTGGATCCGGGAGGCTACAATGAGCAGTTCTTC. It encodes CASSLDPGGYNEQFF.

This clone was picked up a small number of times. The chain is built from TRBV29-1 and TRBJ2-7, with 11 bases that match TRBD2. Germline V gene lookup returns CDR1 SQVTM and CDR2 ANQGSEA. Trimming at V came to 2 bases and at J to 5 bases, leaving 8 bases not matched to a gene. The CDR3 is 15 residues long. The chain's CDR3 is CSVERVAGGLNEQYF. Here the CDR3 DNA reads TGCAGCGTTGAAAGGGTAGCGGGAGGGTTGAACGAGCAGTACTTC.

The V call is TRBV28, the J call TRBJ1-5, with TRBD1 matching 10 bases. The CDR3 extends over 13 amino acids. Looked up from germline, CDR1 is MDHEN and CDR2 is SYDVKM. After removal of 7 bases from V and 15 bases from J, the junction contained 12 bases not matched to a gene. The CDR3 here is CASILPGQGTTHF. The CDR3 DNA reads TGTGCCAGCATTCTACCGGGACAGGGGACCACGCATTTT.

The chain joins TRBV2 to TRBJ1-2; 7 bases are a match to TRBD1. The CDR3 is made up of 12 amino acids. J was trimmed by 7 bases and V by 6 bases; bases with no gene match: 5. Germline CDR1 SNHLY, CDR2 FYNNEI. CDR3 DNA: TGTGCCAGCAGGGAAAGGGGGCCTGGCTACACCTTC. It encodes CASRERGPGYTF. The full variable domain, its missing parts supplied by reference TRBV2 and TRBJ1-2, is EPEVTQTPSHQVTQMGQEVILRCVPISNHLYFYWYRQILGQKVEFLVSFYNNEISEKSEIFDDQFSVERPDGSNFTLKIRSTKLEDSAMYFCASRERGPGYTFGSGTRLTVV.

The chain has TRBV18 and TRBJ2-1; 12 nucleotides match TRBD2. V was clipped by 3 bases and J by 4 bases; unmatched bases: 4. Germline loops: CDR1 KGHSH, CDR2 LQKENI. The CDR3 runs to 16 residues. CDR3 coding DNA: TGTGCCAGCTCACCCGGACTAGCGGGGATATACAATGAGCAGTTCTTC. Protein product: CASSPGLAGIYNEQFF.

The chain links TRBV28 to TRBJ1-5; D not certain. Per germline, CDR1 MDHEN and CDR2 SYDVKM. Between the trimmed V and J ends, which lost 1 base and 4 bases, there was a span of 8 bases. The CDR3 spans 14 residues. The CDR3 loop is CASSLYSLNQPQHF. In DNA form, the CDR3 reads TGTGCCAGCAGTTTATACAGTCTTAATCAGCCCCAGCATTTT.